This T cell receptor beta chain was sequenced during a study of T-cell reconstitution after alpha-beta-depleted transplantation in children. The table lists this clonotype with a few counts. V was trimmed by 1 base and J by 7 bases, leaving 17 bases between them. CDR3 length: 16 residues. Germline V gene data show CDR1 as SGHVS and CDR2 as FNYEAQ. Construction of the TCRbeta library involved unique molecular identifiers. TCRdb processed the PCR reads anew with MiXCR; each CDR3 protein has one entry. The table records about 610,000 distinct CDR3 sequences, roughly 27% of them present only once. The sequence was obtained from a boy less than two years old with Wiskott-Aldrich syndrome, due to receive a stem cell transplant. V gene TRBV7-6 combines with J gene TRBJ2-1; D may be TRBD2 (5 bases). The sequenced sample was PBMCs, obtained before TCRalphabeta/CD19-depleted stem cell transplant. CDR3 region: CASSLVVSLGSNEQFF. For the CDR3, the DNA is TGTGCCAGCAGCTTAGTAGTGAGTCTGGGGAGTAATGAGCAGTTCTTC.